These T cell receptor beta chains were read from a single sample in a study of beta chain features in type 1 diabetes. Sequenced by immunoSEQ multiplex PCR; TCRdb stores in-frame clones only, minus some. The sample carries over 150,000 clones, around 8% recorded once. The specimen was central memory CD4+ T cells from blood. The origin of the receptors is a middle-aged woman with type 1 diabetes. Each CDR3 is given with its conserved first and last residue. A D gene is named only where the DNA matches it firmly. Clone size appears in some rows only: once, few, many, or a class for an expanded clone.

TRBV7-9	.	TRBJ1-1	few	TGTGCCAGCAGCCTCGGACAGCCCACTGAAGCTTTCTTT	CASSLGQPTEAFF
TRBV30	.	TRBJ1-2	many	TGTGCCTGGAGCGGGTCGGCGGGTTTAAACTTC	CAWSGSAGLNF
TRBV28	TRBD1	TRBJ1-4	.	TGTGCCATCCGACAGGGTCCGGATGAAAAACTGTTTTTT	CAIRQGPDEKLFF
TRBV11-2	TRBD1	TRBJ2-3	.	TGTGCCAGCAGCTTAGGTCAGGGGGCACATACGCAGTATTTT	CASSLGQGAHTQYF
TRBV7-2	TRBD1	TRBJ2-5	.	TGTGCCAGCAGCTTCAGGGGGGAGACCCAGTACTTC	CASSFRGETQYF
TRBV7-2	.	TRBJ1-1	few	TGTGCCAGCAGTCCCCAGGGGAACACTGAAGCTTTCTTT	CASSPQGNTEAFF
TRBV7-2	.	TRBJ2-4	few	TGTGCCAGCAGCCCCGGACTGGGAGCCAAAAACATTCAGTACTTC	CASSPGLGAKNIQYF
TRBV18	.	TRBJ1-5	few	TGTGCCAGCTCATCCGACCGGGGGCAGCCCCAGCATTTT	CASSSDRGQPQHF
TRBV7-2	.	TRBJ2-5	.	TGTGCCAGCAGCCAACGAATGAGAGAGACCCAGTACTTC	CASSQRMRETQYF
TRBV29-1	TRBD1	TRBJ1-1	few	TGCAGCGCCCGACAGGGTAACGGCGGGAACACTGAAGCTTTCTTT	CSARQGNGGNTEAFF
TRBV10-3	.	TRBJ1-1	few	TGTGCCAGCCGCACAGATCTGAACACTGAAGCTTTCTTT	CASRTDLNTEAFF
TRBV30	TRBD1	TRBJ1-1	few	TGTGCCTGGACTTCTGACAGGGCGGCTTTCTTT	CAWTSDRAAFF
TRBV29-1	.	TRBJ1-5	.	TGCAGGGTCGCCGGGAGGGAGGGTCAGCCCCAGCATTTT	CRVAGREGQPQHF
TRBV28	.	TRBJ1-1	.	TGTGCCAGCAGTTCCCCCGGCGCCTGGCTAGCTGAAGCTTTCTTT	CASSSPGAWLAEAFF
TRBV4-1	.	TRBJ1-5	few	TGCGCCAGCAGCCAAGATGGACAGACCAATCAGCCCCAGCATTTT	CASSQDGQTNQPQHF
TRBV7-3	TRBD1	TRBJ2-7	.	TGTGCCAGCAGCGAACAGGGGAACTCCTACGAGCAGTACTTC	CASSEQGNSYEQYF
TRBV12-5	TRBD2	TRBJ2-3	.	TGTGCTAGTGGTTTGAGCCGGGGGGGCCCATCGGGCACAGATACGCAGTATTTT	CASGLSRGGPSGTDTQYF
TRBV30	TRBD1	TRBJ2-2	few	TGTGCCTGGAGTCCCGGACAGGGGGGGGTGGGGCTGTTTTTT	CAWSPGQGGVGLFF
TRBV9	.	TRBJ2-7	.	TGTGCCAGCAGCGTACCCCCCGACTCGAACGAGCAGTACTTC	CASSVPPDSNEQYF
TRBV30	.	TRBJ1-2	few	TGTGCCTCGACGGAGGGTAGGCATGGCTACACCTTC	CASTEGRHGYTF
TRBV4-3	.	TRBJ2-1	many	TGCGCCAGCAGCCGCCCCGGGGGGCCCTCCGGCGATGAGCAGTTCTTC	CASSRPGGPSGDEQFF
TRBV6-5	.	TRBJ2-1	few	TGTGCCAGCAGTCTCTCAGGGGATGAGCAGTTCTTC	CASSLSGDEQFF
TRBV25-1	.	TRBJ2-7	.	TGTGCCAGCAGCCCCCCAGGGACATGGTCTTACGAGCAGTACTTC	CASSPPGTWSYEQYF
TRBV5-1	TRBD1	TRBJ2-7	many	TGCGCCACCTCTGACCGGACAGGGATCGGCGAGCAGTACTTC	CATSDRTGIGEQYF
TRBV7-3	.	TRBJ1-6	.	TGTGCCAGCAGCGCTCAACAGGGTCGTAATTCACCCCTCCACTTT	CASSAQQGRNSPLHF
TRBV29-1	.	TRBJ2-2	.	TGCAGCGTTGGCCCGCGCCGGGGCGGGGAGCTGTTTTTT	CSVGPRRGGELFF
TRBV7-2	TRBD1	TRBJ1-1	.	TGTGCCAGCAGCTCCCGGACAGGGGACCCCACTGAAGCTTTCTTT	CASSSRTGDPTEAFF
TRBV28	.	TRBJ2-3	.	TGTGCCAGCAGTTTCACGGTCGGCAGGACAGATACGCAGTATTTT	CASSFTVGRTDTQYF
TRBV27	TRBD1	TRBJ2-7	.	TGTGCCAGCAGTTTATTCCGGGGACAGGTGGTAGGCGAGCAGTACTTC	CASSLFRGQVVGEQYF
TRBV7-3	.	TRBJ2-1	few	TGTGCCAGCAGCTCGGGACAACCGGGGTACAATGAGCAGTTCTTC	CASSSGQPGYNEQFF
TRBV21-1	.	TRBJ2-1	.	TGTGCCAGCAGCGAGAAACAGGGAGTGTCCTCCTACAATGAGCAGTTCTTC	CASSEKQGVSSYNEQFF
TRBV7-9	.	TRBJ1-1	.	TGTGCCAGCAGCTCGCAGACAGGCAACACTGAAGCTTTCTTT	CASSSQTGNTEAFF